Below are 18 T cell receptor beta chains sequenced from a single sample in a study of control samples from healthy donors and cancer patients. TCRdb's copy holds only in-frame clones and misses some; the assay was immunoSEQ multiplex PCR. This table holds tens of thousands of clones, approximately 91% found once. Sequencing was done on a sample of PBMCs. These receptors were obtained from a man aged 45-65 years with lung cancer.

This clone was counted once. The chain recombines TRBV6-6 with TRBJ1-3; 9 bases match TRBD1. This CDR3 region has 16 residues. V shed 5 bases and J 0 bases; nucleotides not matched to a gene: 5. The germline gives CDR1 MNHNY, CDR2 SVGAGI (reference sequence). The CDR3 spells CASSTDRGISGNTIYF. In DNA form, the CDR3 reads TGTGCCAGCAGTACAGACAGGGGGATCTCTGGAAACACCATATATTTT.

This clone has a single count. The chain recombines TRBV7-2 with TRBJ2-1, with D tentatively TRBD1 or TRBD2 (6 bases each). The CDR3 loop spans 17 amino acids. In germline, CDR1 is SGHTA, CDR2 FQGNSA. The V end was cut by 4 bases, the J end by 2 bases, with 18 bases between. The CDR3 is CASSSGPGRGAYNEQFF. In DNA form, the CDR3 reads TGTGCCAGCAGCTCCGGACCGGGAAGGGGGGCCTACAATGAGCAGTTCTTC.

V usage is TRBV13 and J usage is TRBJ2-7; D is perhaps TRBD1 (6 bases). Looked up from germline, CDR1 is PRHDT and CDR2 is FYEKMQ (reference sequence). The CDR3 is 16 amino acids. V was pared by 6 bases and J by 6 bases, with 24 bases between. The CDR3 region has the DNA TGTGCCAGCAGTCCCCGACGTGCAGGGGATATCCGCGAGCAGTACTTC. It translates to CASSPRRAGDIREQYF.

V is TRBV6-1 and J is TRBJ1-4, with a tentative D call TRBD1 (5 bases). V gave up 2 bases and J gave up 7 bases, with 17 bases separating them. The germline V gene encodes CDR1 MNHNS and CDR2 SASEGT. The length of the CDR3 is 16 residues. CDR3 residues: CASSEISQGKGEKLFF. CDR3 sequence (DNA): TGTGCCAGCAGTGAAATCTCCCAGGGAAAGGGTGAAAAACTGTTTTTT.

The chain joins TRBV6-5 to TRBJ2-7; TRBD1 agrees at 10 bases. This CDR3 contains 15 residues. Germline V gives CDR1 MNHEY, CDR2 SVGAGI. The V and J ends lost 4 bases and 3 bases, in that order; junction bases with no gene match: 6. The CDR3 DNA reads TGTGCCAGCAGTTCGCCCCGGGACAGGGGCTACGAGCAGTACTTC. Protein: CASSSPRDRGYEQYF.

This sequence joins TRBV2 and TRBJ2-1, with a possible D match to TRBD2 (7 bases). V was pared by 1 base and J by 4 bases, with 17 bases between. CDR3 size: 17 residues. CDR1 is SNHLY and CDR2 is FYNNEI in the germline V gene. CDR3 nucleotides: TGTGCCAGCAGTGAAGAGGGGAGGGGGTCACATTACAATGAGCAGTTCTTC. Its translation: CASSEEGRGSHYNEQFF. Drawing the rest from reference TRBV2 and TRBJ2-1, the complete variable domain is EPEVTQTPSHQVTQMGQEVILRCVPISNHLYFYWYRQILGQKVEFLVSFYNNEISEKSEIFDDQFSVERPDGSNFTLKIRSTKLEDSAMYFCASSEEGRGSHYNEQFFGPGTRLTVL.

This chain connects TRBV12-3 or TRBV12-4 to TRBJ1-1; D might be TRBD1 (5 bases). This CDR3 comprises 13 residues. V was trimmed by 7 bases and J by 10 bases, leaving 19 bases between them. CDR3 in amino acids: CASNFAGERGAFF. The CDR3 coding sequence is TGTGCCAGCAACTTCGCGGGGGAAAGGGGAGCTTTCTTT.

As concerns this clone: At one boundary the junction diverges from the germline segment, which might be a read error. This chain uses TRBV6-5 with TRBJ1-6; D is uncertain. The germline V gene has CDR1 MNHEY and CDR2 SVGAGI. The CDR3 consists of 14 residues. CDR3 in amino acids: CASSQNSFNSPLHF. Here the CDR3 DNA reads TGTGCCAGCAGCCAAAATTCCTTTAATTCACCCCTCCACTTT.

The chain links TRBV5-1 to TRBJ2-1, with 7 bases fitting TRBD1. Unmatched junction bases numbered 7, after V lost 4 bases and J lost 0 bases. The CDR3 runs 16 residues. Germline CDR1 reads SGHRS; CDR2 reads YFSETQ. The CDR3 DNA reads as TGCGCCAGCAGCGCAACCGGACAGGTCTCCTACAATGAGCAGTTCTTC. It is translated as CASSATGQVSYNEQFF.

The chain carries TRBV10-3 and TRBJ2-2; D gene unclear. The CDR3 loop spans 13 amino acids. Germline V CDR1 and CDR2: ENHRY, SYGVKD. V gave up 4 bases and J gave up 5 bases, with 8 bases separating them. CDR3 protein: CAISAYETGELFF. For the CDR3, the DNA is TGTGCCATCAGTGCGTACGAGACCGGGGAGCTGTTTTTT.

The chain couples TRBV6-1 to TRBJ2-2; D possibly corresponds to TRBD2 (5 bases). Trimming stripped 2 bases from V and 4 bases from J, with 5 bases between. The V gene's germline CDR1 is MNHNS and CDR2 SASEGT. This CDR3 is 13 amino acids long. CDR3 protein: CASSESGTGELFF. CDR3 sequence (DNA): TGTGCCAGCAGTGAAAGCGGCACCGGGGAGCTGTTTTTT.

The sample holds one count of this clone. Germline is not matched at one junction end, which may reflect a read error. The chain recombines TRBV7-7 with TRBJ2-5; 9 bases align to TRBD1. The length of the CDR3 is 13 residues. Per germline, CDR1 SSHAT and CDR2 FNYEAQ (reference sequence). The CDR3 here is CASSRDRVWTQYF. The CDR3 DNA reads TGTGCTAGCAGCCGGGACAGGGTGTGGACCCAGTACTTC. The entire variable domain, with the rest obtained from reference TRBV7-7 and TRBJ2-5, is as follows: GAGVSQSPRYKVTKRGQDVTLRCDPISSHATLYWYQQALGQGPEFLTYFNYEAQPDKSGLPSDRFSAERPEGSISTLTIQRTEQRDSAMYRCASSRDRVWTQYFGPGTRLLVL.

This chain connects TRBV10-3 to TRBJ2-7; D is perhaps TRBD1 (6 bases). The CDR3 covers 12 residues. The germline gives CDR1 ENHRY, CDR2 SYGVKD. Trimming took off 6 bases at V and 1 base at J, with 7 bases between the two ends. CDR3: CAIRDRSYEQYF. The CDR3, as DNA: TGTGCCATCAGGGACAGATCCTACGAGCAGTACTTC.

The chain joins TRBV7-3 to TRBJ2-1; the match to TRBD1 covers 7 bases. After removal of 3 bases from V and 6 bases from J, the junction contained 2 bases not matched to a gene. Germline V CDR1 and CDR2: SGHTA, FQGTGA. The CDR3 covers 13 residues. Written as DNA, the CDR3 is TGTGCCAGCAGCTTGGGACAGATCAATGAGCAGTTCTTC. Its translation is CASSLGQINEQFF.

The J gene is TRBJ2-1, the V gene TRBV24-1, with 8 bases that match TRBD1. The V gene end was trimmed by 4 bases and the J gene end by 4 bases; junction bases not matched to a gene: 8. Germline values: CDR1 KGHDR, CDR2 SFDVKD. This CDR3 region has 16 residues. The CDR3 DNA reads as TGTGCCACCAGTGACCCCGGACAGGGCGGGTACAATGAGCAGTTCTTC. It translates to CATSDPGQGGYNEQFF.

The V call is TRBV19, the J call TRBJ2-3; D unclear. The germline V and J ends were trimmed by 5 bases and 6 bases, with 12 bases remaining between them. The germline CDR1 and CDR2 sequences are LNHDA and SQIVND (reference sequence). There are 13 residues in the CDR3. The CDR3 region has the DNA TGTGCCAGTAGTCCTGGCTACCTTGATACGCAGTATTTT. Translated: CASSPGYLDTQYF.

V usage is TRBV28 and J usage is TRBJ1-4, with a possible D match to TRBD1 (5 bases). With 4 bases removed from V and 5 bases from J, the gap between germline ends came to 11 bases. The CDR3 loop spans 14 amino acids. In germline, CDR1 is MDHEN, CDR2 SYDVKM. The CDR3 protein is CASSSPGGNEKLFF. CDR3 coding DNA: TGTGCCAGCAGTTCCCCCGGGGGGAATGAAAAACTGTTTTTT.

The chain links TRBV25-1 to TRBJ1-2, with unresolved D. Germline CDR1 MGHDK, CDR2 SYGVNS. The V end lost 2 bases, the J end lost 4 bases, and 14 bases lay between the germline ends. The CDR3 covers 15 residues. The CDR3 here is CASSEQGPSVYGYTF. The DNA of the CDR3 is TGTGCCAGCAGTGAACAAGGACCCTCTGTCTATGGCTACACCTTC.